Shown below are 24 T cell receptor beta chains from a single sample sequenced in a study of T cell responses to AZD1222 COVID-19 vaccine. Generated by immunoSEQ multiplex PCR, the TCRdb table keeps only in-frame clones and is missing some. The sample has some 150,000 clones, more than 85% seen once. Sample: peripheral blood, taken on day 0 of AZD1222 vaccination. These receptors came from an adult in good health.

This sequence joins TRBV9 and TRBJ2-7; 8 nucleotides line up with TRBD1. V was pared by 0 bases and J by 4 bases, with 3 bases of the junction left unmatched. CDR1 is SGDLS and CDR2 is YYNGEE in the germline V gene. The CDR3 is 14 amino acids. CDR3 loop: CASSVGTGRYEQYF. CDR3 in DNA: TGTGCCAGCAGCGTAGGGACAGGGAGATACGAGCAGTACTTC.

The V and J genes are TRBV5-1 and TRBJ1-1, with unresolved D. Germline CDR1 SGHRS, CDR2 YFSETQ. This CDR3 contains 16 residues. With 4 bases removed from V and 1 base from J, the gap between germline ends came to 17 bases. CDR3: CASSSDTHLRNTEAFF. The CDR3 nucleotides read TGCGCCAGCAGCAGCGACACCCACCTGAGGAACACTGAAGCTTTCTTT.

The V gene is TRBV7-3, the J gene TRBJ2-1; D possibly corresponds to TRBD2 (6 bases). The CDR3 is 13 amino acids. Germline CDR1 is SGHTA and CDR2 is FQGTGA. Trimming stripped 4 bases from V and 9 bases from J, with 13 bases between. CDR3 amino acids: CASSYGGNGEQFF. The DNA for the CDR3 is TGTGCCAGCAGCTATGGGGGGAACGGTGAGCAGTTCTTC.

This chain links TRBV5-1 with TRBJ1-6; D uncertain. Germline V lookup: CDR1 SGHRS, CDR2 YFSETQ. The CDR3 runs 13 residues. V was cut by 0 bases and J by 7 bases, with 5 bases left in between. The chain's CDR3 is CASSLEVNSPLHF. The CDR3 DNA is TGCGCCAGCAGCTTGGAGGTAAATTCACCCCTCCACTTT.

This rearrangement joins TRBV19 to TRBJ1-4; 9 bases map to TRBD1. Germline CDR1 LNHDA, CDR2 SQIVND (reference sequence). V lost 5 bases to trimming and J lost 6 bases; unmatched junction nucleotides: 7. The CDR3 spans 15 residues. CDR3 loop: CASSFTGGADEKLFF. DNA of the CDR3: TGTGCCAGTAGTTTCACAGGGGGCGCGGATGAAAAACTGTTTTTT.

This clone was detected once. The V and J genes are TRBV7-2 and TRBJ2-1; TRBD2 matches at 9 bases. The V and J ends lost 3 bases and 10 bases, in that order; junction bases with no gene match: 13. Germline assignment: CDR1 SGHTA and CDR2 FQGNSA. The CDR3 contains 16 residues. In nucleotides, the CDR3 is TGTGCCAGCAGCTTCATCGCGACTAGCGGAGCGGGGGAGCAGTTCTTC. It translates to CASSFIATSGAGEQFF.

This clone appeared once. The chain employs TRBV7-3 and TRBJ2-2; possibly TRBD1 or TRBD2 for D (5 bases each). There are 14 residues in the CDR3. V was cut by 3 bases and J by 3 bases, with 8 bases left in between. The V gene's germline CDR1 is SGHTA and CDR2 FQGTGA. CDR3 sequence reads: CASSFGTDTGELFF. The CDR3 DNA is TGTGCCAGCAGCTTCGGGACGGACACCGGGGAGCTGTTTTTT.

This clone has only one observation. The rearrangement links TRBV19 to TRBJ2-1; D may match TRBD1 or TRBD2 (5 bases each). Trimming removed 4 bases from V and 0 bases from J, with 10 bases in between. Looked up from germline, CDR1 is LNHDA and CDR2 is SQIVND (reference sequence). The CDR3 contains 15 residues. Written as DNA, the CDR3 is TGTGCCAGTAGTAGTTGGGGGAGCTCCTACAATGAGCAGTTCTTC. Amino acid sequence: CASSSWGSSYNEQFF.

The chain is built from TRBV5-1 and TRBJ2-3; 7 bases line up with TRBD2. V gave up 3 bases and J gave up 1 base; unmatched junction bases: 2. The CDR3 length is 14 residues. Germline V gene sequence: CDR1 SGHRS, CDR2 YFSETQ. The CDR3 coding sequence is TGCGCCAGCAGCTCCGCGGGGGGCACAGATACGCAGTATTTT. Translating it yields CASSSAGGTDTQYF.

CDR3 sequence: CASSALLSYEQYF. CDR3 in DNA: TGCGCCAGCAGTGCCTTGCTTTCCTACGAGCAGTACTTC. The V gene is TRBV10-2, the J gene TRBJ2-7; unclear D gene. Germline values: CDR1 WSHSY, CDR2 SAAADI. Between the trimmed V and J ends, which lost 4 bases and 1 base, there was a span of 8 bases. CDR3 size: 13 residues.

V and J are TRBV19 and TRBJ1-4; TRBD1 matches at 7 bases. The germline gives CDR1 LNHDA, CDR2 SQIVND (reference sequence). V lost 10 bases and J lost 8; bases outside the gene matches: 10. CDR3 length: 13 residues. The CDR3 coding sequence is TGTGCCACAACCAGGGGGAACGAGGAAAAACTGTTTTTT. Amino acids: CATTRGNEEKLFF.

V is TRBV27 and J is TRBJ1-4; TRBD1 is a possible D gene (5 bases). Trimming took 7 bases from V and 3 from J, leaving 9 bases between them. The CDR3 sequence is 13 residues long. Per the germline V gene, CDR1 is MNHEY and CDR2 is SMNVEV (reference sequence). The CDR3 DNA reads TGTGCCAGCATGACAGCGTCTAATGAAAAACTGTTTTTT. Amino acid sequence: CASMTASNEKLFF.

This sequence joins TRBV5-4 and TRBJ2-2; TRBD2 aligns across 14 bases. CDR1 is SGHNT and CDR2 is YYREEE in the germline V gene (reference sequence). J was trimmed by 3 bases and V by 4 bases; bases with no gene match: 8. This CDR3 has 18 amino acids. The CDR3 is CASSKVTSGGADTGELFF. CDR3 bases: TGTGCCAGCAGCAAAGTGACTAGCGGGGGGGCAGACACCGGGGAGCTGTTTTTT.

This clone was recorded once. The V call is TRBV7-2, the J call TRBJ2-3; D may be TRBD2 (6 bases). In germline, CDR1 is SGHTA, CDR2 FQGNSA. The CDR3 totals 18 residues. The V gene lost 6 bases and the J gene lost 1 base, with 23 bases spanning the gap. The CDR3 sequence is CASRYLRRAGTGTDTQYF. The CDR3 coding sequence is TGTGCCAGCAGATACCTCAGACGAGCGGGCACCGGCACAGATACGCAGTATTTT.

The chain recombines TRBV7-2 with TRBJ2-5; no definite D call. Germline-derived CDR1 and CDR2 are SGHTA and FQGNSA. Trimming left V 3 bases short and J 4 bases short, with 9 bases between. The CDR3 has 13 amino acids. The CDR3 DNA follows: TGTGCCAGCAGCTTGGGAATAAGAGAGACCCAGTACTTC. Residues: CASSLGIRETQYF.

This rearrangement joins TRBV7-2 to TRBJ1-4, with 7 bases fitting TRBD1. The junction had 12 bases not matched to a gene; V was cut back by 6 bases and J by 8 bases. CDR3 length: 15 residues. CDR1 and CDR2 (germline): SGHTA, FQGNSA. CDR3 in DNA: TGTGCCAGCAGGGCCCCGGAGGGGGCGAGAGAAAAACTGTTTTTT. Residues: CASRAPEGAREKLFF.

The chain is built from TRBV29-1 and TRBJ2-7, with 8 bases that match TRBD1. Trimming took 3 bases from V and 2 from J; bases not matched to a gene: 3. CDR3 length: 13 amino acids. The V gene's germline CDR1 is SQVTM and CDR2 ANQGSEA. CDR3 DNA: TGCAGCGTTGACGGACAGGGTCCCTACGAGCAGTACTTC. Amino acid sequence: CSVDGQGPYEQYF.

The J gene is TRBJ2-3, the V gene TRBV12-5, with D perhaps TRBD2 (5 bases). Trimming took off 0 bases at V and 2 bases at J, with 9 bases between the two ends. CDR3 size: 15 residues. The V gene's germline CDR1 is LGHNT and CDR2 FRNRAP. The CDR3 coding sequence is TGTGCTAGTGGTTTGGTCGGGGTCCCCACAGATACGCAGTATTTT. Translating gives CASGLVGVPTDTQYF. The full variable domain, with the rest looked up from reference TRBV12-5 and TRBJ2-3, is DARVTQTPRHKVTEMGQEVTMRCQPILGHNTVFWYRQTMMQGLELLAYFRNRAPLDDSGMPKDRFSAEMPDATLATLKIQPSEPRDSAVYFCASGLVGVPTDTQYFGPGTRLTVL.

The chain uses TRBV9 and TRBJ1-2; 8 nucleotides match TRBD1. The ends lost 0 bases at V and 10 bases at J; junction bases unmatched: 8. Germline V CDR1 and CDR2: SGDLS, YYNGEE. This CDR3 has 14 residues. The CDR3 DNA sequence: TGTGCCAGCAGCGTAGATCCAGGACAGGGACTCTACACCTTC. This encodes CASSVDPGQGLYTF.

The chain recombines TRBV11-2 with TRBJ1-2; D not resolved. The V end was cut by 3 bases, the J end by 4 bases, with 12 bases between. This CDR3 spans 14 amino acids. Looked up from germline, CDR1 is SGHAT and CDR2 is FQNNGV. The CDR3 protein is CASSFNSATYGYTF. CDR3 coding DNA: TGTGCCAGCAGCTTTAATTCAGCCACCTATGGCTACACCTTC. The whole variable domain, filled in from reference TRBV11-2 and TRBJ1-2, reads EAGVAQSPRYKIIEKRQSVAFWCNPISGHATLYWYQQILGQGPKLLIQFQNNGVVDDSQLPKDRFSAERLKGVDSTLKIQPAKLEDSAVYLCASSFNSATYGYTFGSGTRLTVV.

The chain recombines TRBV4-2 with TRBJ1-2, with a weak D call TRBD1 (5 bases). The CDR3 has 14 residues. V was trimmed by 0 bases and J by 5 bases, leaving 10 bases between them. Per germline, CDR1 LGHNA and CDR2 YNFKEQ. The DNA for the CDR3 is TGTGCCAGCAGCCAAGACAGGGCCGGATATGGCTACACCTTC. Translated, it gives CASSQDRAGYGYTF.

The rearrangement joins TRBV21-1 to TRBJ1-1; no DNA check was done on the table's D call, TRBD1. TRBV21-1 represents a pseudogene. The CDR3 length is 16 residues. The CDR3 region has the DNA TGTGCCAGCAGGCCCCGGGACACCTTAATGAACACTGAAGCTTTCTTT. This translates into CASRPRDTLMNTEAFF.

This clone was picked up one time. The chain has TRBV19 and TRBJ1-2; no reliable D call. The V gene's germline CDR1 is LNHDA and CDR2 SQIVND (reference sequence). Trimming removed 7 bases from V and 3 bases from J, with 12 bases in between. The CDR3 has 13 residues. This chain's CDR3 is CASNSPEHYGYTF. As DNA, the CDR3 is TGTGCCAGTAATTCCCCGGAACACTATGGCTACACCTTC.

This chain connects TRBV7-9 to TRBJ2-2; 9 bases are a match to TRBD2. Germline V lookup: CDR1 SEHNR, CDR2 FQNEAQ (reference sequence). Trimming at V came to 5 bases and at J to 6 bases, leaving 10 bases not matched to a gene. The CDR3 loop spans 16 amino acids. The CDR3: CASSGAGGLQAGELFF. The CDR3 nucleotides read TGTGCCAGCAGCGGAGCGGGGGGACTGCAGGCCGGGGAGCTGTTTTTT.